Below are 10 T cell receptor beta chains sequenced from a single sample in a study of PD-L1 blockade in urothelial cancer. Time point denoted: pretreatment peripheral blood. TCRdb's copy holds only in-frame clones and misses some; the assay was immunoSEQ multiplex PCR. The sample lists 35,000 to 45,000 clones, roughly 88% occurring once. The sample consisted of PBMCs, taken around atezolizumab (anti-PD-L1) treatment. The receptors derive from a donor at least 40 years old with urothelial cancer.

The CDR3 nucleotides are TGTGCCAGTAGTCCCCAGGCCTCTGGGGCCAACGTCCTGACTTTC. This gives the protein CASSPQASGANVLTF. The chain is built from TRBV19 and TRBJ2-6; D gene uncertain. V lost 5 bases, J lost 0 bases, and 8 bases lay in between. This CDR3 has 15 residues. Germline values: CDR1 LNHDA, CDR2 SQIVND (reference sequence).

J is TRBJ1-1 and V is TRBV19; weak D call: TRBD1 (6 bases). Germline V CDR1 and CDR2: LNHDA, SQIVND (reference sequence). Trimming cost V 4 bases and J 4 bases, with 22 bases left between them. This CDR3 has 17 amino acids. The CDR3 DNA is TGTGCCAGTAGTACCCCGTTGGGCAGGGGCGGGGGCACTGAAGCTTTCTTT. Its translation: CASSTPLGRGGGTEAFF.

V and J are TRBV27 and TRBJ2-5; D possibly corresponds to TRBD1 (6 bases). CDR3 size: 13 residues. Looked up from germline, CDR1 is MNHEY and CDR2 is SMNVEV (reference sequence). Trimming pared 6 bases from V and 5 bases from J, leaving 13 bases between. Here the CDR3 DNA reads TGTGCCAGCAGAATACAGGGTGCGGAGACCCAGTACTTC. Its translation: CASRIQGAETQYF.

J is TRBJ1-1 and V is TRBV11-1; the D gene is possibly TRBD1 (5 bases). V lost 5 bases, J lost 1 base, and 14 bases lay in between. CDR1 is SGHAT and CDR2 is FQDESV in the germline V gene (reference sequence). The CDR3 length is 15 residues. The CDR3 spells CASSGRDGQNTEAFF. CDR3 coding DNA: TGTGCCAGCAGCGGGAGGGACGGACAGAACACTGAAGCTTTCTTT.

V usage is TRBV5-1 and J usage is TRBJ2-1; the match to TRBD1 covers 11 bases. Germline CDR1 SGHRS, CDR2 YFSETQ. There are 15 residues in the CDR3. Trimming cost V 3 bases and J 8 bases; bases outside gene matches: 7. CDR3 bases: TGCGCCAGCAGCTGGCAGGGGACAGGGGGGGATGAGCAGTTCTTC. The encoded protein is CASSWQGTGGDEQFF.

The chain couples TRBV7-9 to TRBJ2-3; the D gene is possibly TRBD2 (6 bases). CDR1 is SEHNR, CDR2 FQNEAQ, per germline (reference sequence). Trimming took off 4 bases at V and 6 bases at J, with 14 bases between the two ends. This CDR3 has 14 residues. This chain's CDR3 is CASSSPVGRDTQYF. Written as DNA, the CDR3 is TGTGCCAGCAGCTCCCCCGTAGGGAGGGATACGCAGTATTTT.

The rearrangement links TRBV29-1 to TRBJ2-1, with TRBD2 matching 7 bases. The V gene's germline CDR1 is SQVTM and CDR2 ANQGSEA. The CDR3 length is 13 residues. With 4 bases clipped from V and 3 bases from J, the junction kept 3 bases outside the gene matches. The CDR3 bases are TGCAGCGTTGGGTCTAGCGGCTACAATGAGCAGTTCTTC. As protein: CSVGSSGYNEQFF.

This chain links TRBV7-8 with TRBJ1-4; D is perhaps TRBD1 (5 bases). Germline values: CDR1 SGHVS, CDR2 FQNEAQ. With 2 bases removed from V and 7 bases from J, the gap between germline ends came to 8 bases. The length of the CDR3 is 13 residues. CDR3 DNA sequence: TGTGCCAGCAGCTTATCAGGGTTTGAAAAACTGTTTTTT. Translated, it gives CASSLSGFEKLFF.

The rearrangement uses TRBV5-4 and TRBJ2-7, with 14 bases matching TRBD2. The CDR3 length is 17 residues. Germline trimming cut 4 bases from V and 7 bases from J; bases unmatched to any gene: 13. Germline CDR1 reads SGHNT; CDR2 reads YYREEE (reference sequence). The CDR3 protein is CASSPGLAGGRRGEQYF. CDR3 nucleotide sequence: TGTGCCAGCAGCCCTGGACTAGCGGGAGGCCGCCGGGGGGAGCAGTACTTC.

This rearrangement joins TRBV28 to TRBJ2-4; 11 nucleotides agree with TRBD1. V shed 7 bases, J shed 0 bases, and the junction held 11 bases outside the gene matches. The V gene's germline CDR1 is MDHEN and CDR2 SYDVKM. The CDR3 covers 18 residues. As DNA, the CDR3 is TGTGCCAGCATCGGACAGGGGGCGCGAGGACTAGCCAAAAACATTCAGTACTTC. Its translation is CASIGQGARGLAKNIQYF. Full variable domain (missing parts from reference TRBV28 and TRBJ2-4): DVKVTQSSRYLVKRTGEKVFLECVQDMDHENMFWYRQDPGLGLRLIYFSYDVKMKEKGDIPEGYSVSREKKERFSLILESASTNQTSMYLCASIGQGARGLAKNIQYFGAGTRLSVL.